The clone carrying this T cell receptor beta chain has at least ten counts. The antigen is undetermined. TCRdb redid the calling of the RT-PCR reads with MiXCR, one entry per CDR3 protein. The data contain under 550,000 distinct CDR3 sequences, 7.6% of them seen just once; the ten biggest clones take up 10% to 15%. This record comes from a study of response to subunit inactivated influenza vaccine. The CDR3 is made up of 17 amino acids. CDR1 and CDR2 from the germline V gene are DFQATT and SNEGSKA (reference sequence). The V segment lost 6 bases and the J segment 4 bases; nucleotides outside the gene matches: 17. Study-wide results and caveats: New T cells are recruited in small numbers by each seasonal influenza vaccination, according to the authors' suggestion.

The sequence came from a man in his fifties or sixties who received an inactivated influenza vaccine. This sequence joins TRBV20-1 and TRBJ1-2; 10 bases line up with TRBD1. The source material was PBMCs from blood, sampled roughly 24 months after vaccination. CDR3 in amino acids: CSAQGRDRGRLVYGYTF. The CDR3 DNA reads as TGCAGTGCCCAGGGCCGGGACAGGGGCCGTTTAGTCTATGGCTACACCTTC.